A single sample is the source of the 18 T cell receptor beta chains below, sequenced in a study of shared clonotypes between healthy human individuals. TCRdb keeps only in-frame clones here, not all; method: immunoSEQ multiplex PCR. Of 2 million to 2.5 million clones detected, around 95% appear once; the ten largest clones hold approximately 0.13%. Sequencing was performed on naive CD4+ T cells sorted from blood. Subset reported: CD45RA+ positively selected. The receptors come from a man younger than 35 in good health.

The chain has TRBV27 and TRBJ2-7; TRBD1 or TRBD2 may be the D gene (5 bases each). The germline CDR1 and CDR2 sequences are MNHEY and SMNVEV (reference sequence). V shed 5 bases and J shed 4 bases, with 12 bases lying between them. CDR3 length equals 13 residues. The DNA of the CDR3 is TGTGCCAGCAGTCAGGGACCTGTTTACGAGCAGTACTTC. Translated: CASSQGPVYEQYF.

V is TRBV2 and J is TRBJ1-2, with D possibly matching TRBD1 (5 bases). Germline assignment: CDR1 SNHLY and CDR2 FYNNEI. This CDR3 contains 14 residues. V lost 3 bases and J lost 6, with 14 bases in between. The CDR3 loop reads CASSDYTGTHGYTF. The DNA for the CDR3 is TGTGCCAGCAGTGACTATACAGGAACCCATGGCTACACCTTC.

This chain connects TRBV6-6 to TRBJ1-6, with 9 bases matching TRBD1. The CDR3 runs 15 residues. V lost 4 bases and J lost 6; bases outside the gene matches: 4. CDR1 and CDR2 (germline): MNHNY, SVGAGI (reference sequence). The CDR3 nucleotides read TGTGCCAGCAGTTTGGGACAGGGAGGTAATTCACCCCTCCACTTT. Its protein is CASSLGQGGNSPLHF.

This chain uses TRBV19 with TRBJ1-2; D uncertain. Trimming shortened V by 4 bases and J by 1 base, and 16 bases separated the two germline ends. The germline V gene has CDR1 LNHDA and CDR2 SQIVND (reference sequence). The CDR3 runs 16 residues. CDR3 in DNA: TGTGCCAGTAGTAACAACCCTGGACCGAATAACTATGGCTACACCTTC. Translated: CASSNNPGPNNYGYTF.

The rearrangement uses TRBV10-3 and TRBJ2-2; D might be TRBD1 (6 bases). V lost 8 bases and J lost 6, with 16 bases in between. Germline V gene sequence: CDR1 ENHRY, CDR2 SYGVKD. The CDR3 is 14 residues long. CDR3 sequence (DNA): TGTGCCATCGGATACAGACAGGACCCCGGGGAGCTGTTTTTT. This translates into CAIGYRQDPGELFF.

This sequence joins TRBV7-9 and TRBJ1-1; 10 bases are a match to TRBD1. Trimming removed 5 bases from V and 0 bases from J; junction bases left unmatched: 6. Germline V gene lookup returns CDR1 SEHNR and CDR2 FQNEAQ (reference sequence). The length of the CDR3 is 16 residues. Here the CDR3 DNA reads TGTGCCAGCAGCGCACCGGGACAGGGGATGAACACTGAAGCTTTCTTT. Its protein is CASSAPGQGMNTEAFF.

Worth noting for this clone: Within the sample, other DNA sequences also encode this same CDR3. This chain joins TRBV7-9 and TRBJ1-4; 8 bases align to TRBD1. CDR1 SEHNR and CDR2 FQNEAQ come from the germline V gene (reference sequence). The junction had 10 bases not matched to a gene; V was cut back by 5 bases and J by 8 bases. The CDR3 covers 15 residues. CDR3 DNA: TGTGCCAGCAGCCTTGGACAGGGAGGTAACGAAAAACTGTTTTTT. Translation: CASSLGQGGNEKLFF.

The genes are TRBV29-1 and TRBJ2-3; a weak D match, TRBD1 (6 bases). Looked up from germline, CDR1 is SQVTM and CDR2 is ANQGSEA. The CDR3 totals 11 residues. V was cut by 4 bases and J by 6 bases, with 8 bases left in between. The CDR3 DNA reads TGCAGCGTTGCAGGGGTCGATACGCAGTATTTT. Encoded protein: CSVAGVDTQYF.

The genes are TRBV10-1 and TRBJ1-5; no clear D. This CDR3 spans 19 amino acids. Germline-derived CDR1 and CDR2 are WNHNN and SYGVQD (reference sequence). Trimming stripped 3 bases from V and 0 bases from J, with 21 bases between. The CDR3 is CASSDLLRPDPYSNQPQHF. CDR3 nucleotide sequence: TGCGCCAGCAGTGATTTACTCCGACCGGACCCTTATAGCAATCAGCCCCAGCATTTT.

The chain links TRBV6-5 to TRBJ1-2; unclear D gene. Trimming took 2 bases from V and 4 from J, leaving 17 bases between them. CDR1 is MNHEY and CDR2 is SVGAGI in the germline V gene. The CDR3 sequence is 16 residues long. CDR3 region: CASSYLPPTRAYGYTF. The DNA of the CDR3 is TGTGCCAGCAGTTACCTCCCCCCCACGAGGGCCTATGGCTACACCTTC.

The J gene is TRBJ2-1, the V gene TRBV28; 10 bases map to TRBD1. Germline V lookup: CDR1 MDHEN, CDR2 SYDVKM. The trim removed 8 bases at V and 8 bases at J, leaving 12 bases unmatched. The length of the CDR3 is 15 residues. CDR3 sequence (DNA): TGTGCCAGCGAATTATCCGGGACAGGGGCCTATGAGCAGTTCTTC. Protein product: CASELSGTGAYEQFF.

The rearrangement joins TRBV2 to TRBJ2-5, with D hard to call. V lost 4 bases to trimming and J lost 5 bases, with 17 bases between them. The CDR3 is 15 residues long. Germline V CDR1 and CDR2: SNHLY, FYNNEI. The CDR3, as DNA: TGTGCCAGCAGTGGCCCGGGCCTGCGGCGGGAGACCCAGTACTTC. Translating gives CASSGPGLRRETQYF.

The chain carries TRBV11-2 and TRBJ1-1; D perhaps matches TRBD1 (5 bases). The germline V gene encodes CDR1 SGHAT and CDR2 FQNNGV. Trimming removed 5 bases at V and 10 bases at J, with 29 bases between. The CDR3 length is 17 residues. The CDR3 bases are TGTGCCAGCAGCCTCCAGCTCTCGCCGGGACTTCCAGGAGGAGCTTTCTTT. Its translation is CASSLQLSPGLPGGAFF.

V is TRBV29-1 and J is TRBJ1-3; D gene unclear. From germline, CDR1 is SQVTM and CDR2 ANQGSEA. V gave up 3 bases and J gave up 3 bases, with 12 bases separating them. The CDR3 consists of 14 residues. The chain's CDR3 is CSVDTGSHGNTIYF. CDR3 DNA sequence: TGCAGCGTTGACACTGGCAGCCATGGAAACACCATATATTTT.

The chain carries TRBV10-1 and TRBJ2-3; TRBD2 is a possible D gene (5 bases). Germline CDR1 and CDR2: WNHNN and SYGVQD (reference sequence). The V end lost 5 bases, the J end lost 6 bases, and 12 bases lay between the germline ends. The CDR3 length is 13 residues. The chain's CDR3 is CASSSGLVDTQYF. Written as DNA, the CDR3 is TGCGCCAGCAGTAGTGGACTGGTGGATACGCAGTATTTT.

The chain uses TRBV19 and TRBJ1-5; D gene uncertain. V gave up 6 bases and J gave up 2 bases, with 8 bases separating them. The CDR3 totals 13 residues. Germline V gene lookup returns CDR1 LNHDA and CDR2 SQIVND (reference sequence). CDR3 sequence: CASRIGGNQPQHF. The CDR3 nucleotides read TGTGCCAGTAGAATCGGTGGCAATCAGCCCCAGCATTTT. Using reference TRBV19 and TRBJ1-5 for the parts outside the CDR3, the full variable domain is DGGITQSPKYLFRKEGQNVTLSCEQNLNHDAMYWYRQDPGQGLRLIYYSQIVNDFQKGDIAEGYSVSREKKESFPLTVTSAQKNPTAFYLCASRIGGNQPQHFGDGTRLSIL.

The chain is built from TRBV20-1 and TRBJ2-7; tentatively, D is TRBD1 (5 bases). Germline CDR1 DFQATT, CDR2 SNEGSKA (reference sequence). The V and J ends lost 7 bases and 5 bases respectively, with 9 bases between them. The length of the CDR3 is 10 residues. In DNA, the CDR3 is TGCAGTGGTAGGGGCGACGAGCAGTACTTC. Translating it yields CSGRGDEQYF.

This clone was counted once. The chain links TRBV5-1 to TRBJ2-7; D is unclear. The length of the CDR3 is 12 residues. Germline V gene data show CDR1 as SGHRS and CDR2 as YFSETQ. V was cut by 3 bases and J by 5 bases, with 9 bases left in between. The CDR3 nucleotides read TGCGCCAGCAGCTCCTATCGTGACGAGCAGTACTTC. Protein product: CASSSYRDEQYF.